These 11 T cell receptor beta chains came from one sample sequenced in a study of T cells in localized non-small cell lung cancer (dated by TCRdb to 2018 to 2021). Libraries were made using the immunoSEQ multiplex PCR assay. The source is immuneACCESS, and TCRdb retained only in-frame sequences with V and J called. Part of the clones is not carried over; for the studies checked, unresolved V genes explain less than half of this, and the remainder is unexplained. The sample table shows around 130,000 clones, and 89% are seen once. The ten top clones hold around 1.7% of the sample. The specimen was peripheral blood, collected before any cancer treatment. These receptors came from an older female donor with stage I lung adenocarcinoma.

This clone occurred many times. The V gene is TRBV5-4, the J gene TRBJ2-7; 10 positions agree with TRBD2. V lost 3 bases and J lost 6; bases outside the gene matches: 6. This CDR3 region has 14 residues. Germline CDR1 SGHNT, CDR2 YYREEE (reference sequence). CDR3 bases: TGTGCCAGCAGCTCGCGACTAGCGGGTTCCGAGCAGTACTTC. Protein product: CASSSRLAGSEQYF.

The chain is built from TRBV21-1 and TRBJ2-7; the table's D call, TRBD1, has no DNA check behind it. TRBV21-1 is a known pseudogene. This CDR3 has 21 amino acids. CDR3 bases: TGTGCCAGCAGCAAAGCGCTCGGGACAGGGGACAGAAGCGGTAAGTCCTACGAGCAGTACTTC. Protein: CASSKALGTGDRSGKSYEQYF.

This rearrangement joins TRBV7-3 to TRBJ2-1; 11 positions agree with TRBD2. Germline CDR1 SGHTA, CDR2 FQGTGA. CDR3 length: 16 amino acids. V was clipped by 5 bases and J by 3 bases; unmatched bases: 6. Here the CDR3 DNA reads TGTGCCAGCAGCATCGGGACTAGCGGCTTCTACAATGAGCAGTTCTTC. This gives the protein CASSIGTSGFYNEQFF.

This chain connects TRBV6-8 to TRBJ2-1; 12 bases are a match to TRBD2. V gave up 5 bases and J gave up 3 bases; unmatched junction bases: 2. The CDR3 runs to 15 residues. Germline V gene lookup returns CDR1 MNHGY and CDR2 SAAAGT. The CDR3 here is CASSRTSGIYNEQFF. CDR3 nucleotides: TGTGCCAGCAGTCGGACTAGCGGGATCTACAATGAGCAGTTCTTC.

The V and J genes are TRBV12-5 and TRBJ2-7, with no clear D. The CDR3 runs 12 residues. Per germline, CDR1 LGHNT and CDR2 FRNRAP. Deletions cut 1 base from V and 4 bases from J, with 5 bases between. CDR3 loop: CASGLGLYEQYF. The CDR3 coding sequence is TGTGCTAGTGGTTTGGGCCTATACGAGCAGTACTTC. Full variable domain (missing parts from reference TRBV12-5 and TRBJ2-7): DARVTQTPRHKVTEMGQEVTMRCQPILGHNTVFWYRQTMMQGLELLAYFRNRAPLDDSGMPKDRFSAEMPDATLATLKIQPSEPRDSAVYFCASGLGLYEQYFGPGTRLTVT.

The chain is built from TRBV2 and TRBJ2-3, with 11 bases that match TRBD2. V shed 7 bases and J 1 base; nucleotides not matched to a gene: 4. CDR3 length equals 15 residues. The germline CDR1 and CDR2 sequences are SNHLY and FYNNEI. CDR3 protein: CASNPLAGGTDTQYF. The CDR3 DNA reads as TGTGCCAGCAACCCACTAGCGGGAGGCACAGATACGCAGTATTTT.

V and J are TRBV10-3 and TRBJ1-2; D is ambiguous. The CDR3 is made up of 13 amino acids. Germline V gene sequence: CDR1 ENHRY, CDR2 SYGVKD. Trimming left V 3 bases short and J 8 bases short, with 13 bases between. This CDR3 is CAISEVGEDGYTF. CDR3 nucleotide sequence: TGTGCCATCAGTGAAGTGGGTGAAGACGGCTACACCTTC.

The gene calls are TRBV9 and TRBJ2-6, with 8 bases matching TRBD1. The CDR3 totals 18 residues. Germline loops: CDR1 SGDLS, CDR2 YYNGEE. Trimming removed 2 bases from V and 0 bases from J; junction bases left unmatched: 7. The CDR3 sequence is CASSVWGQANSGANVLTF. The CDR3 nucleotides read TGTGCCAGCAGCGTGTGGGGACAGGCTAACTCTGGGGCCAACGTCCTGACTTTC.

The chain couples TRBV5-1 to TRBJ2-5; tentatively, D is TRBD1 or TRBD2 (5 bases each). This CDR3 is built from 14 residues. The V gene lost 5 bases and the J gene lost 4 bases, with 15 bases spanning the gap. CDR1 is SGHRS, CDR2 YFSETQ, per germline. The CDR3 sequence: CASSTGAGGETQYF. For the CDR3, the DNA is TGCGCCAGCAGTACAGGCGCAGGAGGAGAGACCCAGTACTTC. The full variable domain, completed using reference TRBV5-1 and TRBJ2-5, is KAGVTQTPRYLIKTRGQQVTLSCSPISGHRSVSWYQQTPGQGLQFLFEYFSETQRNKGNFPGRFSGRQFSNSRSEMNVSTLELGDSALYLCASSTGAGGETQYFGPGTRLLVL.

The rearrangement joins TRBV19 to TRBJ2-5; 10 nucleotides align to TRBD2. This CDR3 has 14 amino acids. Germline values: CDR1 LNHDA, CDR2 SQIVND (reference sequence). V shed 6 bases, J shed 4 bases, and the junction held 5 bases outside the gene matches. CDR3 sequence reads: CASSPGTSVETQYF. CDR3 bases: TGTGCCAGTAGCCCCGGGACTAGCGTAGAGACCCAGTACTTC.

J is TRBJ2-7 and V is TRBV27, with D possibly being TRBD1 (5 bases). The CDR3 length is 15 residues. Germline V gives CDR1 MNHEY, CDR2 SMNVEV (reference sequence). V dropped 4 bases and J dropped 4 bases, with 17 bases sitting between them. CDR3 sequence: CASSSSRTPLYEQYF. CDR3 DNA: TGTGCCAGCAGTTCTTCCAGGACACCCCTTTACGAGCAGTACTTC.